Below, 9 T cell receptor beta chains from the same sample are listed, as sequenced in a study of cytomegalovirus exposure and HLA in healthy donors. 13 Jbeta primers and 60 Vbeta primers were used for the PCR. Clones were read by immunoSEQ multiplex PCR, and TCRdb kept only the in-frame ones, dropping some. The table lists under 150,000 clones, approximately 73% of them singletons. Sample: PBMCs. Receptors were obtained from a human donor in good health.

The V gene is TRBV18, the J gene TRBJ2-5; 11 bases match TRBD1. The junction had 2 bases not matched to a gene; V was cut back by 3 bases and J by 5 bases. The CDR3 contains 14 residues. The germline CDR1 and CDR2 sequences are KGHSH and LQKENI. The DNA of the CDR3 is TGTGCCAGCTCACCGGGACAGGGGGTGGAGACCCAGTACTTC. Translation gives CASSPGQGVETQYF. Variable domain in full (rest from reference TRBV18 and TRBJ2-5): NAGVMQNPRHLVRRRGQEARLRCSPMKGHSHVYWYRQLPEEGLKFMVYLQKENIIDESGMPKERFSAEFPKEGPSILRIQQVVRGDSAAYFCASSPGQGVETQYFGPGTRLLVL.

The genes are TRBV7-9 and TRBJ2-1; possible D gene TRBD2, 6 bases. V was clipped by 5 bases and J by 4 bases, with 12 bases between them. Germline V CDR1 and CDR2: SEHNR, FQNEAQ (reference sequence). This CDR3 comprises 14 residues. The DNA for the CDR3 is TGTGCCAGCAGCCACCGGGACTCGTACAATGAGCAGTTCTTC. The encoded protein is CASSHRDSYNEQFF.

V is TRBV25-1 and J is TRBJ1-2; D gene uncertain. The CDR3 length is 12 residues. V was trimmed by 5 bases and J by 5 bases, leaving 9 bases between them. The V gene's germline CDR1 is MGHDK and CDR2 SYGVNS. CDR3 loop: CASSPTGYGYTF. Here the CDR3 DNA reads TGTGCCAGCAGTCCTACCGGGTATGGCTACACCTTC.

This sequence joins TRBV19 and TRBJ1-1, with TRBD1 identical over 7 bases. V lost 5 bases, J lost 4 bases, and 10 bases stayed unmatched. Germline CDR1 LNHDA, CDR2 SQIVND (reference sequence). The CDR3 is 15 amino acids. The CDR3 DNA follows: TGTGCCAGTAGTTACACCGGGACAGCCGTCACTGAAGCTTTCTTT. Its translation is CASSYTGTAVTEAFF.

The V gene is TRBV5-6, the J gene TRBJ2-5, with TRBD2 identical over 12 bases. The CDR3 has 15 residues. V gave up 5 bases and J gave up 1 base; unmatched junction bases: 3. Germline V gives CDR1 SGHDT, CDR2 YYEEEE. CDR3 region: CASSSSGGAQETQYF. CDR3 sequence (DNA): TGTGCCAGCAGTTCTAGCGGGGGGGCCCAAGAGACCCAGTACTTC.

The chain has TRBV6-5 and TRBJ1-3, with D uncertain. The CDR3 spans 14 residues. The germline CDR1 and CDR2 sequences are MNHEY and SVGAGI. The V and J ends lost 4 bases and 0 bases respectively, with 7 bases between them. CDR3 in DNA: TGTGCCAGCAGTTCCGTGTTCTCTGGAAACACCATATATTTT. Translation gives CASSSVFSGNTIYF.

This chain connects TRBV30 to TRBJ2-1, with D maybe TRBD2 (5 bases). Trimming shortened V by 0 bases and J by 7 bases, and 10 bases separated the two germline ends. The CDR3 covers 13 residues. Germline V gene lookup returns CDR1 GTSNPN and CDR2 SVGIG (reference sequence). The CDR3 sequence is CAWSVLGANEQFF. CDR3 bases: TGTGCCTGGAGTGTACTAGGAGCGAATGAGCAGTTCTTC.

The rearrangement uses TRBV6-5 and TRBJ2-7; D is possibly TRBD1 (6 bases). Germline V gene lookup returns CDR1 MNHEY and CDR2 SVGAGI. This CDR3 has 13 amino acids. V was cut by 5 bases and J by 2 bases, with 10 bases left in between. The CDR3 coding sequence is TGTGCCAGCAGTGCCGGGACAACCTACGAGCAGTACTTC. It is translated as CASSAGTTYEQYF.

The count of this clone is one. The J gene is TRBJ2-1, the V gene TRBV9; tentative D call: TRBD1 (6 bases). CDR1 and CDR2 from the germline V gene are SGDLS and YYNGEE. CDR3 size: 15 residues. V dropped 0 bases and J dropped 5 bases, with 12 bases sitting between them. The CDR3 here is CASSVGRGRDNEQFF. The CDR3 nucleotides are TGTGCCAGCAGCGTAGGCAGGGGCAGGGACAATGAGCAGTTCTTC.